A selection of T cell receptor beta chains follows, all from one sample in a study of OX40 agonist ivuxolimab in advanced cancers. Assay: immunoSEQ multiplex PCR; the TCRdb copy retains only in-frame clones and omits some. Counted here are over 60,000 clones, over 80% occurring once; the ten biggest clones make up 1.5% to 2%. The sequences come from CD4+ or CD8+ T cells sorted from blood, collected in a trial of the OX40 agonist ivuxolimab. These receptors came from an adult with an advanced solid tumor such as melanoma, head and neck, liver or kidney cancer. Each CDR3 is given with its conserved first and last residue. D genes are given only for firm matches. Size values are once, few and many counts, or a class for expanded clones, and some rows have none.

cdr3_length: 15
v_call: TRBV29-1
clone_size: .
d_call: TRBD2
j_call: TRBJ2-3
cdr3_aa: CSVVGGGPNTDTQYF
cdr3_nt: TGCAGCGTTGTGGGCGGGGGGCCAAACACAGATACGCAGTATTTT

cdr3_length: 15
v_call: TRBV28
clone_size: .
d_call: TRBD1
j_call: TRBJ2-1
cdr3_aa: CASSQTGTGLNEQFF
cdr3_nt: TGTGCCAGCAGCCAGACCGGGACAGGGCTCAATGAGCAGTTCTTC

cdr3_length: 15
v_call: TRBV19
clone_size: once
d_call: .
j_call: TRBJ1-6
cdr3_aa: CASSFTAGYNSPLHF
cdr3_nt: TGTGCCAGTAGTTTCACGGCGGGCTATAATTCACCCCTCCACTTT

cdr3_length: 16
v_call: TRBV7-2
clone_size: .
d_call: TRBD1
j_call: TRBJ2-7
cdr3_aa: CASSSRQGGSSYEQYF
cdr3_nt: TGTGCCAGCAGCTCCCGACAGGGTGGGAGCTCCTACGAGCAGTACTTC

cdr3_length: 14
v_call: TRBV30
clone_size: .
d_call: TRBD1
j_call: TRBJ1-3
cdr3_aa: CAWDRRQGADTIYF
cdr3_nt: TGTGCCTGGGATCGAAGACAGGGGGCAGACACCATATATTTT

cdr3_length: 13
v_call: TRBV7-3
clone_size: .
d_call: .
j_call: TRBJ2-5
cdr3_aa: CASSLNPRETQYF
cdr3_nt: TGTGCCAGCAGCTTAAATCCCCGGGAGACCCAGTACTTC

cdr3_length: 13
v_call: TRBV19
clone_size: once
d_call: TRBD1
j_call: TRBJ1-5
cdr3_aa: CASSRQGGRPQHF
cdr3_nt: TGTGCCAGTAGTCGACAGGGGGGAAGGCCCCAGCATTTT

cdr3_length: 14
v_call: TRBV10-2
clone_size: .
d_call: TRBD1
j_call: TRBJ1-1
cdr3_aa: CASSEWGQLTEAFF
cdr3_nt: TGCGCCAGCAGTGAATGGGGACAGCTCACTGAAGCTTTCTTT

cdr3_length: 14
v_call: TRBV6-5
clone_size: .
d_call: TRBD1
j_call: TRBJ1-4
cdr3_aa: CASSTRDRNEKLFF
cdr3_nt: TGTGCCAGCAGTACCCGGGACAGGAATGAAAAACTGTTTTTT

cdr3_length: 15
v_call: TRBV28
clone_size: once
d_call: .
j_call: TRBJ1-5
cdr3_aa: CASSWPGSGNQPQHF
cdr3_nt: TGTGCCAGCAGTTGGCCGGGTTCGGGCAATCAGCCCCAGCATTTT

cdr3_length: 13
v_call: TRBV10-3
clone_size: .
d_call: .
j_call: TRBJ1-1
cdr3_aa: CAISKGVNTEAFF
cdr3_nt: TGTGCCATCAGTAAAGGGGTTAACACTGAAGCTTTCTTT

cdr3_length: 18
v_call: TRBV5-6
clone_size: .
d_call: TRBD1
j_call: TRBJ2-5
cdr3_aa: CASSLRRQGAVGQETQYF
cdr3_nt: TGTGCCAGCAGCTTGAGGCGACAGGGGGCCGTTGGGCAAGAGACCCAGTACTTC

cdr3_length: 13
v_call: TRBV9
clone_size: .
d_call: .
j_call: TRBJ1-4
cdr3_aa: CASSVGVAEKLFF
cdr3_nt: TGTGCCAGCAGCGTAGGGGTGGCTGAAAAACTGTTTTTT

cdr3_length: 13
v_call: TRBV30
clone_size: .
d_call: .
j_call: TRBJ1-2
cdr3_aa: CAWSVKSRGGYTF
cdr3_nt: TGTGCCTGGAGTGTGAAGAGTAGGGGAGGCTACACCTTC

cdr3_length: 13
v_call: TRBV7-3
clone_size: .
d_call: .
j_call: TRBJ2-1
cdr3_aa: CASSPQGYNEQFF
cdr3_nt: TGTGCCAGCAGCCCACAAGGCTACAATGAGCAGTTCTTC

cdr3_length: 13
v_call: TRBV5-4
clone_size: .
d_call: .
j_call: TRBJ2-3
cdr3_aa: CASRGGAADTQYF
cdr3_nt: TGTGCCAGCAGGGGGGGGGCCGCAGATACGCAGTATTTT